This TCR beta chain was captured in a study of T-cell memory formation after mild COVID-19. Study details: The two donors had largely donor-specific TCR clusters.

This clonotype was seen a few times. The antigen remains unidentified. TCRdb recomputed calls from the 5' RACE reads with MiXCR, one row per CDR3 protein. The table has a few hundred thousand distinct CDR3 sequences, about 20% seen once; the top ten hold about 8.7%. The CDR3 is 17 amino acids. The ends lost 4 bases at V and 1 base at J; junction bases unmatched: 11. CDR1 is SGHKS, CDR2 YYEKEE, per germline (reference sequence). General observations from the study: CD4/CD8 balance held among clones contracting day 15 to 85, and later expanders leaned CD4+.

The V gene is TRBV5-5, the J gene TRBJ2-3; 8 bases are shared with TRBD1. This clonotype was obtained from an adult woman who had mild COVID-19 (a few samples of this study predate the infection). Cell type and time point are not known. The sample taken for sequencing was PBMCs or a T cell subset sorted from them (not recorded which). The CDR3 bases are TGTGCCAGCAGCATCGACCCTCCGGGACAGGGCACAGATACGCAGTATTTT. This gives the protein CASSIDPPGQGTDTQYF. The full variable domain, its missing parts supplied by reference TRBV5-5 and TRBJ2-3, is DAGVTQSPTHLIKTRGQQVTLRCSPISGHKSVSWYQQVLGQGPQFIFQYYEKEERGRGNFPDRFSARQFPNYSSELNVNALLLGDSALYLCASSIDPPGQGTDTQYFGPGTRLTVL.